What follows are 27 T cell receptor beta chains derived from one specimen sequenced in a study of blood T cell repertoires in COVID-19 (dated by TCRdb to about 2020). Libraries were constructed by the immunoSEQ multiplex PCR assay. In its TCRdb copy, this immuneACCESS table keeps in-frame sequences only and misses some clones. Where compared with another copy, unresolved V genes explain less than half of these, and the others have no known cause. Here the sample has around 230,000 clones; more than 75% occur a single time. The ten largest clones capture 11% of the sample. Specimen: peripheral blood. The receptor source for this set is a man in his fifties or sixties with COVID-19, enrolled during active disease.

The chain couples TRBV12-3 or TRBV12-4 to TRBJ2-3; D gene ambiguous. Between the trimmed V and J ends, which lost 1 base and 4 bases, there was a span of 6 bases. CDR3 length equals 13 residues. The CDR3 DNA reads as TGTGCCAGCAGTTTAGGGGCCGCAGATACGCAGTATTTT. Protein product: CASSLGAADTQYF.

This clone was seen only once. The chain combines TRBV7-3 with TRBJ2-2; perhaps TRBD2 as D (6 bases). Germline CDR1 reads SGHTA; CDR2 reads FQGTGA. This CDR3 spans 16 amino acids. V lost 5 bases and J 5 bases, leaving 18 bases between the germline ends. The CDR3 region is CASSKSDGSWTGELFF. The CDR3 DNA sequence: TGTGCCAGCAGCAAAAGCGACGGGAGCTGGACCGGGGAGCTGTTTTTT.

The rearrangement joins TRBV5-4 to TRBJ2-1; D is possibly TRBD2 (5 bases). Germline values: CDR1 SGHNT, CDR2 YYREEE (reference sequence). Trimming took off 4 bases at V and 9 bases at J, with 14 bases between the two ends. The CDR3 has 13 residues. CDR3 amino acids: CASSPDYRREQFF. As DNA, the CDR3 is TGTGCCAGCAGCCCAGACTATCGCCGTGAGCAGTTCTTC. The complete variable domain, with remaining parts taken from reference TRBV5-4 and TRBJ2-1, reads ETGVTQSPTHLIKTRGQQVTLRCSSQSGHNTVSWYQQALGQGPQFIFQYYREEENGRGNFPPRFSGLQFPNYSSELNVNALELDDSALYLCASSPDYRREQFFGPGTRLTVL.

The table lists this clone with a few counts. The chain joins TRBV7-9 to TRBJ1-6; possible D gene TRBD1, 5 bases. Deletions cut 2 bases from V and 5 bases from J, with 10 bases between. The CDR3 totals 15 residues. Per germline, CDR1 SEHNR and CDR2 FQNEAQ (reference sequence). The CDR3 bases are TGTGCCAGCAGCTTAACGACAGCGAATAATTCACCCCTCCACTTT. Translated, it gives CASSLTTANNSPLHF.

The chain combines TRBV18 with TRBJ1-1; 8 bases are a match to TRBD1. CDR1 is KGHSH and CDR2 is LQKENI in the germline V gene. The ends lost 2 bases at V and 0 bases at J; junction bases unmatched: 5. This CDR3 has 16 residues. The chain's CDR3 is CASSPRQGAMNTEAFF. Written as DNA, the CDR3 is TGTGCCAGCTCACCAAGGCAGGGGGCCATGAACACTGAAGCTTTCTTT.

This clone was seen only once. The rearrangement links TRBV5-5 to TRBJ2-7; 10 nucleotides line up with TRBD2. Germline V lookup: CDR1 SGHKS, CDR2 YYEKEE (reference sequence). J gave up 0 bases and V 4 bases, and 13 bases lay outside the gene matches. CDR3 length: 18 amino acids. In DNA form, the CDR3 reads TGTGCCAGCAGCCTAGTCGGGACTAGCGAAATGAGCTCCTACGAGCAGTACTTC. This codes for CASSLVGTSEMSSYEQYF.

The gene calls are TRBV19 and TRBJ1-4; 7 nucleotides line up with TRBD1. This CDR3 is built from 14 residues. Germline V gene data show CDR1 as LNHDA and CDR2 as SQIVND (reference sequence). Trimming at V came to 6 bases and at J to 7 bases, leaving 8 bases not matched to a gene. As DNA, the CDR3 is TGTGCCAGTAGAGCACAACAGGGGTCTGAAAAACTGTTTTTT. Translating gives CASRAQQGSEKLFF.

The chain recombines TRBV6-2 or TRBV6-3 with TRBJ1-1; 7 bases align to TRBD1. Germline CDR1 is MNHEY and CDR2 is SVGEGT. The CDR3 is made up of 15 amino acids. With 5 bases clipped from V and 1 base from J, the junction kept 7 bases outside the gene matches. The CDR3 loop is CASSKLTGRNTEAFF. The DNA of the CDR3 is TGTGCCAGCAGTAAGTTGACAGGGCGGAACACTGAAGCTTTCTTT.

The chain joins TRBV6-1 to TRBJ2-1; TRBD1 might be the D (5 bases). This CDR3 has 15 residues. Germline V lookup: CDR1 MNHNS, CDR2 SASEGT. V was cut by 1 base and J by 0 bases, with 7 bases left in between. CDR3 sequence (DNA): TGTGCCAGCAGTGAAGAGCAGGGCTCCTACAATGAGCAGTTCTTC. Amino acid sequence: CASSEEQGSYNEQFF.

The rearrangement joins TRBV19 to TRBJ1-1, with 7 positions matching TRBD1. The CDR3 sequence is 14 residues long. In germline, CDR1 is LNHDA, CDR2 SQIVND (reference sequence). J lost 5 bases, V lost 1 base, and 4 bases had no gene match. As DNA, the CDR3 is TGTGCCAGTAGTATAGTCCAGGGGGGAACTGAAGCTTTCTTT. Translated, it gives CASSIVQGGTEAFF.

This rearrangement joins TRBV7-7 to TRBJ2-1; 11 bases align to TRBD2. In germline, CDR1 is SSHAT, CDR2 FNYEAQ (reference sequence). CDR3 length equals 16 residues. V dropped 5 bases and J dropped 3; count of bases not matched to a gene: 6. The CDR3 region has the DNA TGTGCCAGCAGCCCTAGTGGGACTAGCGGCTACAATGAGCAGTTCTTC. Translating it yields CASSPSGTSGYNEQFF.

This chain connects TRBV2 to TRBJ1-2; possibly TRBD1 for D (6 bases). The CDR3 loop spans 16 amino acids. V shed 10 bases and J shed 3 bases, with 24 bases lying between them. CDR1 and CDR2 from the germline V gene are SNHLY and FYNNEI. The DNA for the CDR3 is TGTGCCATAAACCGCAATCAGGGGACTACTCACTATGGCTACACCTTC. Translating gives CAINRNQGTTHYGYTF.

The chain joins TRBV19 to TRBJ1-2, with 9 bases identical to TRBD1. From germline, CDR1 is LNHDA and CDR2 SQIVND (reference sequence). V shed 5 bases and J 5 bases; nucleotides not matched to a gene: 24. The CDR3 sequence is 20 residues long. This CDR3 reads CASSFRDRDGLPQSIYGYTF. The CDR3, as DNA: TGTGCCAGTAGTTTCCGGGACAGGGACGGCCTTCCCCAAAGCATATATGGCTACACCTTC.

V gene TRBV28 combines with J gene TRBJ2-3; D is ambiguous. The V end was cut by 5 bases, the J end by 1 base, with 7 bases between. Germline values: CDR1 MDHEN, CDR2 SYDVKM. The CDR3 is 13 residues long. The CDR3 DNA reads TGTGCCAGCAGTACCCGGGGCACAGATACGCAGTATTTT. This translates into CASSTRGTDTQYF. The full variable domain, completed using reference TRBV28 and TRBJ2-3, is DVKVTQSSRYLVKRTGEKVFLECVQDMDHENMFWYRQDPGLGLRLIYFSYDVKMKEKGDIPEGYSVSREKKERFSLILESASTNQTSMYLCASSTRGTDTQYFGPGTRLTVL.

CDR3 DNA sequence: TGTGCCAGTAGGGGGACAGGGTTAGATTTAGTCAAAAACATTCAGTACTTC. It codes for CASRGTGLDLVKNIQYF. This chain uses TRBV19 with TRBJ2-4; 9 positions agree with TRBD1. V lost 6 bases to trimming and J lost 3 bases; unmatched junction nucleotides: 12. Germline V lookup: CDR1 LNHDA, CDR2 SQIVND (reference sequence). CDR3 length: 17 residues.

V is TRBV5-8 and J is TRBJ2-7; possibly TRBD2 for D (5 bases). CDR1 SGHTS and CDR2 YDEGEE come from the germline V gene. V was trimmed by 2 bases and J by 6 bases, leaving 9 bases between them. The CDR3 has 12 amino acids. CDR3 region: CASSFWRAEQYF. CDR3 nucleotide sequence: TGTGCCAGCAGCTTTTGGCGGGCCGAGCAGTACTTC.

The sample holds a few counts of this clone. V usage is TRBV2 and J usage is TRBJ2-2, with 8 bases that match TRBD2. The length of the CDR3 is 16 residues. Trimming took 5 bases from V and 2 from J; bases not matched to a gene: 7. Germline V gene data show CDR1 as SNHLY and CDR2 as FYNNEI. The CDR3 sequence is CASSSSGLTNTGELFF. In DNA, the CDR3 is TGTGCCAGCAGTTCTAGCGGGTTGACAAACACCGGGGAGCTGTTTTTT.

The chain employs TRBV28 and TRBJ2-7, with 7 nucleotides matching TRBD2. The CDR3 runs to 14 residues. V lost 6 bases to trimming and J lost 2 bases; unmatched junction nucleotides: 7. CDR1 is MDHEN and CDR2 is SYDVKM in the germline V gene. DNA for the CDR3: TGTGCCAGCAGAGGCGGGGGAGGCCCCTACGAGCAGTACTTC. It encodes CASRGGGGPYEQYF.

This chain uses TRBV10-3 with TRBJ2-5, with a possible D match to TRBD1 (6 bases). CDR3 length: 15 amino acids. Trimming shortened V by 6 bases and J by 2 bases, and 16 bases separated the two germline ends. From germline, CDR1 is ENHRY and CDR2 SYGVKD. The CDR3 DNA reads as TGTGCCATCAGAAACGTACTGGGGGCACAAGAGACCCAGTACTTC. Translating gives CAIRNVLGAQETQYF.

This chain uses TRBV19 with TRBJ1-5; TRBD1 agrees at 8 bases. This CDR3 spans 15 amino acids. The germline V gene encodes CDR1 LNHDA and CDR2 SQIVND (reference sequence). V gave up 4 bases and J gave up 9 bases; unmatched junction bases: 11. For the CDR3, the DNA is TGTGCCAGTAGTAAAAAACAGGGGGGTGATCGGCCCCAGCATTTT. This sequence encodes CASSKKQGGDRPQHF. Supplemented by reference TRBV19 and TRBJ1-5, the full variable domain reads DGGITQSPKYLFRKEGQNVTLSCEQNLNHDAMYWYRQDPGQGLRLIYYSQIVNDFQKGDIAEGYSVSREKKESFPLTVTSAQKNPTAFYLCASSKKQGGDRPQHFGDGTRLSIL.

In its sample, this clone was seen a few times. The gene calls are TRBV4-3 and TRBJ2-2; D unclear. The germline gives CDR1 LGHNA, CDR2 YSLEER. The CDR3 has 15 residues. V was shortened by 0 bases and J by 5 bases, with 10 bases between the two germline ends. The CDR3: CASSQDWAQTGELFF. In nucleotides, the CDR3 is TGCGCCAGCAGCCAAGATTGGGCGCAAACCGGGGAGCTGTTTTTT.

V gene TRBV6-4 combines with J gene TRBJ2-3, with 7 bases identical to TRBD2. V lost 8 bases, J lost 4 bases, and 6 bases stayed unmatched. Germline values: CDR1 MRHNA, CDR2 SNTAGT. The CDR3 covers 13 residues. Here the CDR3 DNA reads TGTGCCAGCGCGGGCACTAGCGCAGATACGCAGTATTTT. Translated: CASAGTSADTQYF.

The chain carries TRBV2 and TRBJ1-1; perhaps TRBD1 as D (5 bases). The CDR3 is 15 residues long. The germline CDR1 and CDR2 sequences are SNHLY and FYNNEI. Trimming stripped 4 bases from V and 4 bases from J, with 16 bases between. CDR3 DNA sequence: TGTGCCAGCAGTGGCCGGGGGAGGGGAAGCACTGAAGCTTTCTTT. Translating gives CASSGRGRGSTEAFF.

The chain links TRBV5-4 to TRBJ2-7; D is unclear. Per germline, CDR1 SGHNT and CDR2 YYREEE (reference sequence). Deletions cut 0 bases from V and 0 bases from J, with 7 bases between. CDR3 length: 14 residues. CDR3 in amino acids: CASSLAGRSYEQYF. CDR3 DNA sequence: TGTGCCAGCAGCTTGGCAGGCCGCTCCTACGAGCAGTACTTC.

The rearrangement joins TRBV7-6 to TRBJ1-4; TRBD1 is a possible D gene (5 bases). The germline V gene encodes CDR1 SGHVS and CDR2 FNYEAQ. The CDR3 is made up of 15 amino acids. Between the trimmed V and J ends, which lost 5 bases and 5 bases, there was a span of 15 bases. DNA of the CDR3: TGTGCCAGCAGCCGGTCGGGGGGAGAGAATGAAAAACTGTTTTTT. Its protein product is CASSRSGGENEKLFF.

CDR3 protein: CATEGAGTEAFF. As DNA, the CDR3 is TGTGCCACTGAGGGGGCTGGGACTGAAGCTTTCTTT. This chain joins TRBV24-1 and TRBJ1-1, with 7 bases identical to TRBD1. J gave up 5 bases and V 10 bases, and 6 bases lay outside the gene matches. The V gene's germline CDR1 is KGHDR and CDR2 SFDVKD. This CDR3 region has 12 residues.

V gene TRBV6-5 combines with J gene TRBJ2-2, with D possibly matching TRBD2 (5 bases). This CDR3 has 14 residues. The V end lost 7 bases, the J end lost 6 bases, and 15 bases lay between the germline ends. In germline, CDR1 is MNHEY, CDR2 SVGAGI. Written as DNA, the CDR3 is TGTGCCAGCACCCCAAGCGGCGTGGCCGGGGAGCTGTTTTTT. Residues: CASTPSGVAGELFF.